This T cell receptor beta chain appears in the sequencing data of a study of T cell repertoires in cytomegalovirus infection. Looking at the study overall: Public TCR beta signatures indicated both CMV infection and matching HLA type.

TCRdb fed the reads into MiXCR, producing one record per CDR3 protein. The profile shows approximately 730,000 distinct CDR3 sequences, about 29% of them singletons. As regards this clonotype: Its specificity is unknown.

CDR3 length: 14 amino acids. Germline values: CDR1 KGHSH, CDR2 LQKENI. Between the trimmed V and J ends, which lost 4 bases and 0 bases, there was a span of 7 bases. The input for sequencing was cultured CD8+ T cells from PBMCs, taken from culture after CMV antigen stimulation. The J gene is TRBJ1-5, the V gene TRBV18; no clear D. The source of this sequence is a human donor in good health (CMV status not recorded). Some clones in this sample may be carry-over from other donors' samples. CDR3 amino acids: CASSLQSSNQPQHF. CDR3 sequence (DNA): TGTGCCAGCTCACTCCAAAGTAGCAATCAGCCCCAGCATTTT.